This entry features one TCR beta chain sequence. Its target is not known. This specimen belongs to a study of blood T cells in healthy people across ages. On the study more broadly: Using template switching, researchers captured about one barcoded beta molecule for each two T cells.

General study points: It was held that diversity estimates obtained from one million T cells represented underestimates.

CDR1 is SQVTM, CDR2 ANQGSEA, per germline. This CDR3 is built from 13 residues. Trimming removed 7 bases from V and 1 base from J, with 13 bases in between. Then a second PCR, running roughly 7 to 11 cycles, was carried out with a sample-barcoded 5' primer and a J-beta primer mix. A template-switch adaptor with 12 random nucleotides tagged each cDNA molecule. MiXCR, run by TCRdb on the 5' RACE reads, gives a single entry per CDR3 protein. The sample consists of 700,000 or so distinct CDR3 sequences, about 20% of them appearing once. Input material: blood. The chain couples TRBV29-1 to TRBJ1-1; TRBD1 is a possible D gene (5 bases). This receptor was obtained from a man between 65 and 85 years old in good health. CDR3 DNA sequence: TGCAGCGCCCAGGCGGGGGGGAACACTGAAGCTTTCTTT. Its translation: CSAQAGGNTEAFF.